A single sample gave rise to the 18 T cell receptor beta chains below, sequenced in a study of T cells in Graves' hyperthyroidism and ophthalmopathy. TCR beta CDR3 region amplification was performed from RNA transcripts. HTBI primers were the set used in a first-round RT-PCR of the TCR CDR3. MiXCR, run by TCRdb on the multiplex PCR reads, gives a single entry per CDR3 protein. Among a few hundred thousand distinct CDR3 sequences listed, around a sixth were seen once. The source material was blood. These TCRs come from a man younger than 30 with Graves' ophthalmopathy.

This clonotype was seen only a few times. The chain has TRBV18 and TRBJ1-5; D is ambiguous. The CDR3 has 14 residues. Looked up from germline, CDR1 is KGHSH and CDR2 is LQKENI. V was trimmed by 4 bases and J by 8 bases, leaving 15 bases between them. CDR3 sequence (DNA): TGTGCCAGCTCACTGCCGGCGGGTGTTAAGCCCCAGCATTTT. The encoded protein is CASSLPAGVKPQHF.

The sample holds a few counts of this clonotype. The rearrangement uses TRBV5-4 and TRBJ2-5, with 12 bases lining up with TRBD1. CDR3 size: 14 residues. The germline V gene has CDR1 SGHNT and CDR2 YYREEE (reference sequence). V shed 4 bases and J 5 bases; nucleotides not matched to a gene: 3. CDR3 nucleotides: TGTGCCAGCAGCGGGGGACAGGGGGCGGAGACCCAGTACTTC. It translates to CASSGGQGAETQYF.

Only a few counts were recorded for this clonotype. The V gene is TRBV9, the J gene TRBJ2-1, with a tentative D call TRBD2 (6 bases). Trimming pared 3 bases from V and 8 bases from J, leaving 15 bases between. There are 14 residues in the CDR3. CDR1 SGDLS and CDR2 YYNGEE come from the germline V gene. In DNA form, the CDR3 reads TGTGCCAGCAGCGGCGGGACCACATTTGATGAGCAGTTCTTC. Its protein product is CASSGGTTFDEQFF. Full variable domain (missing parts from reference TRBV9 and TRBJ2-1): DSGVTQTPKHLITATGQRVTLRCSPRSGDLSVYWYQQSLDQGLQFLIQYYNGEERAKGNILERFSAQQFPDLHSELNLSSLELGDSALYFCASSGGTTFDEQFFGPGTRLTVL.

The V and J genes are TRBV7-2 and TRBJ2-4; a weak D match, TRBD2 (5 bases). V was trimmed by 4 bases and J by 2 bases, leaving 15 bases between them. CDR3 length equals 16 residues. Germline V lookup: CDR1 SGHTA, CDR2 FQGNSA. CDR3 in amino acids: CASSSPERGSKNIQYF. DNA for the CDR3: TGTGCCAGCAGCTCCCCCGAAAGAGGGTCCAAAAACATTCAGTACTTC. Full variable domain (missing parts from reference TRBV7-2 and TRBJ2-4): GAGVSQSPSNKVTEKGKDVELRCDPISGHTALYWYRQSLGQGLEFLIYFQGNSAPDKSGLPSDRFSAERTGGSVSTLTIQRTQQEDSAVYLCASSSPERGSKNIQYFGAGTRLSVL.

This clonotype was recorded many times. This chain connects TRBV28 to TRBJ2-7, with D perhaps being TRBD1 or TRBD2 (6 bases each). Germline V lookup: CDR1 MDHEN, CDR2 SYDVKM. V lost 3 bases to trimming and J lost 4 bases, with 19 bases between them. The CDR3 covers 16 residues. As DNA, the CDR3 is TGTGCCAGCAGTTTTCCTTTGGGGGGCTTCGGTTACGAGCAGTACTTC. This codes for CASSFPLGGFGYEQYF.

The chain joins TRBV15 to TRBJ1-6; no clear D gene. Germline V gene lookup returns CDR1 LNHNV and CDR2 YYDKDF (reference sequence). The CDR3 is 16 residues long. The V and J ends lost 1 base and 10 bases respectively, with 17 bases between them. CDR3 loop: CATSRVEGTVRSPLHF. CDR3 in DNA: TGTGCCACCAGCAGAGTCGAGGGAACAGTTAGATCACCCCTCCACTTT. The entire variable domain, with the rest obtained from reference TRBV15 and TRBJ1-6, is as follows: DAMVIQNPRYQVTQFGKPVTLSCSQTLNHNVMYWYQQKSSQAPKLLFHYYDKDFNNEADTPDNFQSRRPNTSFCFLDIRSPGLGDTAMYLCATSRVEGTVRSPLHFGNGTRLTVT.

This chain joins TRBV5-1 and TRBJ2-7; D gene unclear. This CDR3 comprises 12 residues. V lost 5 bases and J lost 4, with 10 bases in between. Germline V gene lookup returns CDR1 SGHRS and CDR2 YFSETQ. This CDR3 is CASRAQNYEQYF. The CDR3, as DNA: TGCGCCAGCAGGGCCCAGAATTACGAGCAGTACTTC.

The rearrangement joins TRBV6-5 to TRBJ1-2; no reliable D call. CDR1 is MNHEY and CDR2 is SVGAGI in the germline V gene. V was cut by 0 bases and J by 8 bases, with 13 bases left in between. The CDR3 runs 14 residues. The CDR3 sequence: CASSYSTKAGGYTF. The CDR3 DNA follows: TGTGCCAGCAGTTACTCCACGAAAGCTGGGGGCTACACCTTC.

The V gene is TRBV3-1, the J gene TRBJ2-5, with TRBD1 matching over 8 bases. V was pared by 10 bases and J by 3 bases, with 7 bases of the junction left unmatched. There are 13 residues in the CDR3. CDR1 and CDR2 (germline): LGHDT, YNNKEL (reference sequence). CDR3 bases: TGTGCCACCGGTACGACAGGGGAAGAGACCCAGTACTTC. The encoded protein is CATGTTGEETQYF.

A few counts support this clonotype. This chain joins TRBV13 and TRBJ2-3; 9 bases align to TRBD1. The CDR3 has 15 residues. Trimming cost V 4 bases and J 2 bases; bases outside gene matches: 4. From germline, CDR1 is PRHDT and CDR2 FYEKMQ (reference sequence). The CDR3 coding sequence is TGTGCCAGCAGCTCCGGGACAGGGCCCACAGATACGCAGTATTTT. Translating gives CASSSGTGPTDTQYF. Combining the CDR3 with reference TRBV13 and TRBJ2-3 gives the whole variable domain AAGVIQSPRHLIKEKRETATLKCYPIPRHDTVYWYQQGPGQDPQFLISFYEKMQSDKGSIPDRFSAQQFSDYHSELNMSSLELGDSALYFCASSSGTGPTDTQYFGPGTRLTVL.

CDR3 nucleotide sequence: TGCAGTGCCGACCCCGTTGGAGGGCCCGTTAGGGCCCAGCATTTT. This encodes CSADPVGGPVRAQHF. The chain combines TRBV20-1 with TRBJ1-5, with D unclear. This CDR3 has 15 residues. V was trimmed by 6 bases and J by 11 bases, leaving 26 bases between them. CDR1 and CDR2 from the germline V gene are DFQATT and SNEGSKA (reference sequence).

Many counts were recorded for this clonotype. The V call is TRBV18, the J call TRBJ1-3; D is undetermined. The germline V gene has CDR1 KGHSH and CDR2 LQKENI. The CDR3 sequence is 12 residues long. Trimming took off 3 bases at V and 5 bases at J, with 5 bases between the two ends. The CDR3 loop is CASSPERNTIYF. CDR3 nucleotide sequence: TGTGCCAGCTCACCTGAAAGAAACACCATATATTTT.

This clonotype was observed a few times. The CDR3 bases are TGTGCCAGCAGCTTAGCGACTAGCGGGGGGCGGGGTGAGCAGTTCTTC. Amino acid sequence: CASSLATSGGRGEQFF. The gene calls are TRBV7-2 and TRBJ2-1; 13 bases match TRBD2. Germline-derived CDR1 and CDR2 are SGHTA and FQGNSA. The CDR3 contains 16 residues. J was trimmed by 9 bases and V by 0 bases; bases with no gene match: 5.

The chain combines TRBV20-1 with TRBJ2-1; D assignment may be TRBD1 or TRBD2 (6 bases each). The CDR3 consists of 14 residues. Germline V gene sequence: CDR1 DFQATT, CDR2 SNEGSKA (reference sequence). V dropped 0 bases and J dropped 7 bases, with 13 bases sitting between them. CDR3 nucleotides: TGCAGTGCTAGAGATTGGGGGGCGGGGAATGAGCAGTTCTTC. Its translation: CSARDWGAGNEQFF.

In this sample, this clonotype turned up many times. The V gene is TRBV6-1, the J gene TRBJ1-1; 11 positions agree with TRBD1. The CDR3 covers 16 residues. After removal of 3 bases from V and 5 bases from J, the junction contained 8 bases not matched to a gene. Looked up from germline, CDR1 is MNHNS and CDR2 is SASEGT. CDR3 nucleotides: TGTGCCAGCAGTGACCTTGGACAGGGGGCGAGGACTGAAGCTTTCTTT. It yields the protein CASSDLGQGARTEAFF.

V gene TRBV6-2 or TRBV6-3 combines with J gene TRBJ2-3, with a weak D call TRBD1 (5 bases). The assigned J gene may be wrong: the sequence end matches TRBJ1-5 better. In germline, CDR1 is MNHEY, CDR2 SVGEGT. The CDR3 totals 17 residues. The CDR3 nucleotides read TGTGCCAGCAGTGCGGAGTGGCAGGGAGGAAGCACAGATGCGCAGCATTTT. Translated: CASSAEWQGGSTDAQHF.

The chain is built from TRBV3-1 and TRBJ2-4; maybe TRBD2 (5 bases). V was pared by 4 bases and J by 4 bases, with 11 bases between. The CDR3 is made up of 14 amino acids. The germline V gene encodes CDR1 LGHDT and CDR2 YNNKEL (reference sequence). The CDR3 loop is CASSRPGKKNIQYF. The CDR3 DNA follows: TGTGCCAGCAGCCGGCCGGGGAAGAAAAACATTCAGTACTTC.

The genes are TRBV24-1 and TRBJ2-7; 7 bases are a match to TRBD1. The CDR3 runs 13 residues. Germline CDR1 and CDR2: KGHDR and SFDVKD. V shed 4 bases, J shed 6 bases, and the junction held 5 bases outside the gene matches. The chain's CDR3 is CATSEGRQGEQYF. Written as DNA, the CDR3 is TGTGCCACCAGTGAGGGGAGACAGGGCGAGCAGTACTTC.